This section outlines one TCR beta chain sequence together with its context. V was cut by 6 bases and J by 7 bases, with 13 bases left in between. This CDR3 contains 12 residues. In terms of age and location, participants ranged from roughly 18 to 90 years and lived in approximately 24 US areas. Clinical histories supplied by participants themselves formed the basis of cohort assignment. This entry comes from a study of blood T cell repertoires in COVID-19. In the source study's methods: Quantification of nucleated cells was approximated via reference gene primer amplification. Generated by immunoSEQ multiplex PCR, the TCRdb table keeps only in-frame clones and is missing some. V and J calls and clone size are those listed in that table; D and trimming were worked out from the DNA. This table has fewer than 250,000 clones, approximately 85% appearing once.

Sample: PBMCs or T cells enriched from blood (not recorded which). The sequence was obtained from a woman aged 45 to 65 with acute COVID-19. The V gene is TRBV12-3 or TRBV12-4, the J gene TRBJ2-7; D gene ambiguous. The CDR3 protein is CASRPTSVEQYF. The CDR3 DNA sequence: TGTGCCAGCAGGCCCACGTCAGTTGAGCAGTACTTC.